The present entry profiles one T cell receptor beta chain with its context. This specimen belongs to a study of cytomegalovirus exposure and HLA in healthy donors. Germline V lookup: CDR1 MNHNS, CDR2 SASEGT. Trimming left V 3 bases short and J 7 bases short, with 6 bases between. The CDR3 totals 11 residues. PCR was performed using 60 Vbeta and 13 Jbeta primers. This table comes from immunoSEQ multiplex PCR, and its TCRdb copy is limited to in-frame clones, with some not included. This sample's table reports 150,000 to 250,000 clones. Sequenced input: PBMCs. This receptor was identified in a boy aged 10-17 years in good health and CMV-seronegative. The rearrangement joins TRBV6-1 to TRBJ1-2; D unresolved. The CDR3 protein is CASSDRFGYTF. DNA of the CDR3: TGTGCCAGCAGTGACCGGTTTGGCTACACCTTC.